This T cell receptor beta chain emerged from a study of cytomegalovirus exposure and HLA in healthy donors. V lost 6 bases to trimming and J lost 8 bases, with 16 bases between them. The V gene's germline CDR1 is ENHRY and CDR2 SYGVKD. This CDR3 is 13 amino acids long. Those who donated were healthy bone marrow donors. Study observations and caveats: A later analysis showed that HLA-associated TCR beta chains had undergone more clonal expansion than equally common others. On later analysis, the bulk of CMV-associated TCR beta chains appeared to be HLA-restricted.

About this clone: The antigen is unknown.

The PCR ran on 60 Vbeta and 13 Jbeta primers. Method: immunoSEQ multiplex PCR; TCRdb's copy keeps in-frame clones and lacks some. In the table there are 100,000 to 150,000 clones, 80% of which are singletons. The chain has TRBV10-3 and TRBJ1-1, with D possibly TRBD1 on 5 matching bases. Sequencing was performed on PBMCs. The sequence was obtained from a man aged 25-45 years in good health and CMV-seropositive. CDR3 in amino acids: CAISLLGQSEAFF. The CDR3 DNA follows: TGTGCCATCAGCCTATTAGGACAATCCGAAGCTTTCTTT.